The entry below describes one T cell receptor beta chain. At one end, the junction sequence differs from germline, possibly due to a read error. Per the original data handling: Estimated nucleated cell counts came from reference gene primer amplification. Some clones are missing from TCRdb's copy, which holds only in-frame ones; the method was immunoSEQ multiplex PCR. The DNA was the basis for D and trimming; V, J and clone size are from that table. The sample shows 190,000 or so clones, around four fifths of them seen only once. These data are taken from a study of blood T cell repertoires in COVID-19. Study details: Material from acute and convalescent COVID-19 was sourced from the United States, Italy and Spain. From T cells, B-cell-depleted T cells, or PBMCs came the material, which was cDNA or gDNA.

Enrollment of patients from Seattle took place during active infection, with longitudinal follow-up. Germline CDR1 and CDR2: LNHDA and SQIVND (reference sequence). CDR3 size: 14 residues. This TCR was recovered from a man aged 60 to 75 with COVID-19, enrolled during active disease. The gene calls are TRBV19 and TRBJ1-5, with 9 bases lining up with TRBD1. The source material was peripheral blood. The CDR3 loop is CASRKTGGNQPQHF. The CDR3 DNA follows: TGTGCCAGTAGAAAAACAGGGGGCAACCAGCCCCAGCATTTT. Full variable domain (outside the CDR3, taken from reference TRBV19 and TRBJ1-5): DGGITQSPKYLFRKEGQNVTLSCEQNLNHDAMYWYRQDPGQGLRLIYYSQIVNDFQKGDIAEGYSVSREKKESFPLTVTSAQKNPTAFYLCASRKTGGNQPQHFGDGTRLSIL.